A selection of T cell receptor beta chains follows, all from one sample in a study of CD8 T cells in Susac syndrome. Each CDR3 protein is one row after TCRdb ran MiXCR on the immunoSEQ multiplex PCR reads. The sample shows some 110,000 distinct CDR3 sequences, around 94% of them seen only once. Sequenced sample: CD4+ T cells from PBMCs. These receptors came from a human donor with multiple sclerosis. CDR3s include the opening cysteine and the closing phenylalanine or tryptophan. A D gene is named only where the DNA matches it firmly. Not every row has a clone size; where given, it reads once, few, many or a size class.

.	TRBV7-3	.	TRBJ2-1	TGTGCCAGCAGCTTACAAGCGGTCCCCCACAATGAGCAGTTCTTC	CASSLQAVPHNEQFF
.	TRBV5-4	.	TRBJ1-6	TGTGCCAGCAGCTTGGAGTTACAGGGTAATTCACCCCTCCACTTT	CASSLELQGNSPLHF
.	TRBV7-7	.	TRBJ2-5	TGTGCTAGCAGCTTAGGACTGTACCAAGAGACCCAGTACTTC	CASSLGLYQETQYF
.	TRBV5-1	.	TRBJ1-1	TGCGCCAGCAGCTTGGGAGCCGGGAGCACTGAAGCTTTCTTT	CASSLGAGSTEAFF
.	TRBV18	.	TRBJ1-6	TGTGCCAGCTCACCACCTGGCGTTGCCCTCCACTTT	CASSPPGVALHF
.	TRBV6-1	.	TRBJ2-5	TGTGCCAGCAGTGACGCTGGCGCATCCCGTGGGACCCAGTACTTC	CASSDAGASRGTQYF
.	TRBV20-1	.	TRBJ2-1	TGCAGTGCTAGGGCCTATTTAGTATCCTACAATGAGCAGTTCTTC	CSARAYLVSYNEQFF
.	TRBV7-6	.	TRBJ2-2	TGTGCCAGCAGCGGCCTGAAACAGGGTATTAAGGGGGACACCGGGGAGCTGTTTTTT	CASSGLKQGIKGDTGELFF
.	TRBV9	.	TRBJ2-2	TGTGCCAGCAGCGTGTATGATGGGGCCAACACCGGGGAGCTGTTTTTT	CASSVYDGANTGELFF
.	TRBV30	.	TRBJ2-5	TGTGCCTGGAAGGCTCAAGAGACCCAGTACTTC	CAWKAQETQYF
TRBD2	TRBV29-1	.	TRBJ2-1	TGCAGCGTTGTTGGGCTGAAAGCGGGGGGTCATGATGAGCAGTTCTTC	CSVVGLKAGGHDEQFF
TRBD1	TRBV6-1	.	TRBJ1-1	TGTGCCGTTCTTACAGGGGCATACGAATCTGAACAGGGTAGCACTGAAGCTTTCTTT	CAVLTGAYESEQGSTEAFF
TRBD1	TRBV23-1	.	TRBJ1-1	TGCGCCAGCAGCCCCGAAAAAGAGGACAGGGGAGCTTTCTTT	CASSPEKEDRGAFF
.	TRBV6-5	.	TRBJ1-2	TGTGCCAGCAGTTACTCGACGGGGAACTATGGCTACACCTTC	CASSYSTGNYGYTF
TRBD1	TRBV29-1	once	TRBJ1-4	TGCAGCGCAGAAACAGGGGGTCGACGAAAACTGTTTTTT	CSAETGGRRKLFF
.	TRBV11-2	.	TRBJ2-5	TGTGCCAGCAGCTTAGATCGGGCGGGGAGGGAGACCCAGTACTTC	CASSLDRAGRETQYF